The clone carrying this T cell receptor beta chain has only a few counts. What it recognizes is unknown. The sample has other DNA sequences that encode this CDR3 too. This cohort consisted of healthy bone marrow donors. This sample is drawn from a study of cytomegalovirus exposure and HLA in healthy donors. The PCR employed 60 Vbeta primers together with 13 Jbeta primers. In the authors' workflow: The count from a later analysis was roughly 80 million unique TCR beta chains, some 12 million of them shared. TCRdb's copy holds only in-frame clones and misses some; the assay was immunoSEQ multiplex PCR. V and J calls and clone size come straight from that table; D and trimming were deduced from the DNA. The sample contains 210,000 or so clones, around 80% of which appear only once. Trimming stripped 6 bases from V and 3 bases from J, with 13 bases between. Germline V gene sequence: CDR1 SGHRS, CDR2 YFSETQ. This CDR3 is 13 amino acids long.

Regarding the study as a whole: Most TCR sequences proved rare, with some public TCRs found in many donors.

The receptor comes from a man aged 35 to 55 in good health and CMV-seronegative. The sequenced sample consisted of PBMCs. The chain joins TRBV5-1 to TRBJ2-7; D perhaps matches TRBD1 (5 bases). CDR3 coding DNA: TGCGCCAGCACCGTGGGGCGTTACTACGAGCAGTACTTC. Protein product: CASTVGRYYEQYF.